The entry that follows covers one TCR beta chain sequence. Antigen: not known. The data belong to a study of OX40 agonist ivuxolimab in advanced cancers. Regarding the study as a whole: Also present in some nonresponders was a low level of normalized T-cell clonal expansion. Partial responders receiving 0.1-3.0 mg/kg showed among the lowest clonal expansion.

V shed 0 bases and J shed 3 bases, with 8 bases lying between them. Germline lookup yields CDR1 ENHRY and CDR2 SYGVKD. The CDR3 extends over 14 amino acids. Using immunoSEQ multiplex PCR, the repertoire was profiled, and TCRdb retains in-frame clones only, with some absent. The sample lists tens of thousands of clones, 84% occurring once. With baseline, cycle 4 day 1, and cycle 7 day 1 as timepoints, blood was sampled. The J gene is TRBJ1-1, the V gene TRBV10-3, with D possibly matching TRBD1 (6 bases). This specimen was CD4+ or CD8+ T cells sorted from blood, taken in a trial of the OX40 agonist ivuxolimab. The clonotype was recovered from an adult with an advanced solid tumor such as melanoma, head and neck, liver or kidney cancer. The CDR3 here is CAISESAGDTEAFF. For the CDR3, the DNA is TGTGCCATCAGTGAGTCGGCAGGGGACACTGAAGCTTTCTTT.